This TCR beta chain originates from a study of memory CD4+ T cells and cytomegalovirus serostatus. Study-wide points: About 40% of the roughly 160 known CMV-associated TCRbeta sequences appeared in CD4+ memory. Suggested: most of the CMV-linked TCR signature lies in CD4+ memory cells.

Notes on this clone: What it recognizes is unknown.

The repertoire was sequenced with immunoSEQ multiplex PCR; TCRdb's copy has only in-frame clones and lacks some. The sample holds over 45,000 clones; roughly 85% are singletons and the top ten take approximately 0.5%. CDR1 and CDR2 from the germline V gene are MDHEN and SYDVKM. The CDR3 is 13 amino acids. Single viable CD3+CD4+CD8-CD45RO+ cells were sorted as the memory CD4+ T cells. The source material was memory CD4+ T cells from blood. The sequence derives from an adult in good health and CMV-seronegative. Some clones in this sample may be carry-over from other donors' samples. This chain connects TRBV28 to TRBJ2-1; D is possibly TRBD1 (5 bases). CDR3 in DNA: TGTGCTACCAGACAGAGCTCCTACAATGAGCAGTTCTTC. It specifies CATRQSSYNEQFF.